This T cell receptor (beta chain) was captured in a study of T cells in Graves' hyperthyroidism and ophthalmopathy. Overall study findings and caveats: Expanded thyroid clonotypes (above 0.001) were mostly also found in blood.

Diagnostic decisions used clinical symptoms, serum thyroxine and TRAb, thyroid ultrasound and orbital computed tomography. This clonotype was detected ten times or more. What it binds is not known. Trimming left V 5 bases short and J 5 bases short, with 14 bases between. Germline CDR1 is SGHRS and CDR2 is YFSETQ. The CDR3 loop spans 14 amino acids. The TCR beta CDR3 regions underwent amplification using RNA transcripts as the source. The HTBI primer set served for first-round RT-PCR of the TCR CDR3. From the multiplex PCR reads, TCRdb called clonotypes with MiXCR, one entry per CDR3 protein. The sample lists under 650,000 distinct CDR3 sequences, 15% to 20% occurring once.

Specimen: blood. The origin of this receptor is a young woman with Graves' hyperthyroidism. The chain employs TRBV5-1 and TRBJ2-1, with D tentatively TRBD2 (6 bases). CDR3 nucleotide sequence: TGCGCCAGCAGGCCCACGGCGGGACACAATGAGCAGTTCTTC. It is translated as CASRPTAGHNEQFF.